The 31 T cell receptor beta chains reported below all come from one sample, sequenced in a study of cytotoxic CD8 clonotypes in ibrutinib-treated CLL. Generated by immunoSEQ multiplex PCR, the TCRdb table keeps only in-frame clones and is missing some. The sample yields 90,000 to 95,000 clones, around 77% seen once. The material sequenced was PBMCs, taken after 24 months of ibrutinib treatment. The receptors here all came from a human donor with chronic lymphocytic leukemia.

The chain links TRBV9 to TRBJ1-3, with 8 positions matching TRBD1. V shed 4 bases, J shed 4 bases, and the junction held 7 bases outside the gene matches. Germline V CDR1 and CDR2: SGDLS, YYNGEE. The CDR3 spans 15 residues. The CDR3 DNA follows: TGTGCCAGCAGCCCAGGACAGGGAACGGGAAACACCATATATTTT. Its protein product is CASSPGQGTGNTIYF.

The J gene is TRBJ2-2, the V gene TRBV2, with 7 bases identical to TRBD2. With V trimmed by 2 bases and J by 0 bases, 9 bases remained unmatched. The CDR3 is 18 residues long. Per germline, CDR1 SNHLY and CDR2 FYNNEI. CDR3 DNA sequence: TGTGCCAGCAGTGAATCGGAGTTTGCGGGAGCGAACACCGGGGAGCTGTTTTTT. This sequence encodes CASSESEFAGANTGELFF.

In nucleotides, the CDR3 is TGCGCCAGCAGCCATAACACCCAAGAGACCCAGTACTTC. It translates to CASSHNTQETQYF. The chain carries TRBV4-1 and TRBJ2-5, with D hard to call. V was clipped by 3 bases and J by 1 base, with 6 bases between them. Looked up from germline, CDR1 is MGHRA and CDR2 is YSYEKL. There are 13 residues in the CDR3.

This chain joins TRBV10-3 and TRBJ2-7; 9 positions match TRBD1. The CDR3 length is 16 residues. The germline CDR1 and CDR2 sequences are ENHRY and SYGVKD. Losses at the gene ends were 6 bases for V and 2 bases for J; bases not matched to a gene: 11. In nucleotides, the CDR3 is TGTGCCATCAGCCTACTCCGGGACAGGGACACCTACGAGCAGTACTTC. It translates to CAISLLRDRDTYEQYF.

This clone was seen a few times. This chain uses TRBV7-9 with TRBJ2-3; D is unresolved. CDR1 and CDR2 (germline): SEHNR, FQNEAQ (reference sequence). V shed 1 base and J shed 3 bases, with 8 bases lying between them. The CDR3 sequence is 14 residues long. In DNA, the CDR3 is TGTGCCAGCAGCTTAGAAATGGGGACAGATACGCAGTATTTT. Translated, it gives CASSLEMGTDTQYF.

This rearrangement joins TRBV7-9 to TRBJ1-1, with unresolved D. V lost 1 base, J lost 1 base, and 10 bases lay in between. This CDR3 spans 15 amino acids. The germline V gene encodes CDR1 SEHNR and CDR2 FQNEAQ (reference sequence). CDR3 sequence (DNA): TGTGCCAGCAGCTTAGTGGGCAGGCCGAACACTGAAGCTTTCTTT. This codes for CASSLVGRPNTEAFF.

The chain joins TRBV7-3 to TRBJ2-7, with TRBD1 as a possible D gene (5 bases). The CDR3 extends over 18 amino acids. Germline CDR1 reads SGHTA; CDR2 reads FQGTGA. With 5 bases removed from V and 2 bases from J, the gap between germline ends came to 25 bases. CDR3 DNA sequence: TGTGCCAGCAGCCAAGATCGGACAACCCATCGGACAACCTACGAGCAGTACTTC. Encoded protein: CASSQDRTTHRTTYEQYF.

With respect to this clone: The junction differs from germline at one of its ends, possibly a read error. The V call is TRBV4-1, the J call TRBJ1-2; D may be TRBD1 (5 bases). The length of the CDR3 is 13 residues. Germline lookup yields CDR1 MGHRA and CDR2 YSYEKL. CDR3 sequence reads: CASSQVGTEGYTF. DNA for the CDR3: TGTGCCAGCAGCCAAGTGGGGACGGAAGGCTACACCTTC.

This rearrangement joins TRBV11-2 to TRBJ2-2; 8 bases agree with TRBD1. The CDR3 totals 15 residues. Germline V gives CDR1 SGHAT, CDR2 FQNNGV. V gave up 3 bases and J gave up 10 bases; unmatched junction bases: 10. DNA of the CDR3: TGTGCCAGCAGCTTCCGGGCAGGGGGCAAGGTGGAGCTGTTTTTT. Translation: CASSFRAGGKVELFF. Combining the CDR3 with reference TRBV11-2 and TRBJ2-2 gives the whole variable domain EAGVAQSPRYKIIEKRQSVAFWCNPISGHATLYWYQQILGQGPKLLIQFQNNGVVDDSQLPKDRFSAERLKGVDSTLKIQPAKLEDSAVYLCASSFRAGGKVELFFGEGSRLTVL.

This chain connects TRBV20-1 to TRBJ1-1, with D unresolved. Trimming shortened V by 6 bases and J by 2 bases, and 7 bases separated the two germline ends. The V gene's germline CDR1 is DFQATT and CDR2 SNEGSKA (reference sequence). This CDR3 spans 11 amino acids. CDR3 sequence reads: CSAHRNTEAFF. The CDR3 DNA is TGCAGTGCCCACCGTAACACTGAAGCTTTCTTT.

The chain recombines TRBV5-1 with TRBJ1-2; 7 bases are a match to TRBD1. V shed 4 bases and J 0 bases; nucleotides not matched to a gene: 15. The CDR3 totals 18 residues. Germline-derived CDR1 and CDR2 are SGHRS and YFSETQ. The CDR3 loop reads CASSGRDSGASANYGYTF. As DNA, the CDR3 is TGCGCCAGCAGCGGCCGGGACAGCGGCGCCTCAGCTAACTATGGCTACACCTTC.

The chain carries TRBV28 and TRBJ2-7; 7 bases agree with TRBD1. The CDR3 spans 13 residues. With V trimmed by 7 bases and J by 11 bases, 14 bases remained unmatched. Per the germline V gene, CDR1 is MDHEN and CDR2 is SYDVKM. The CDR3 sequence: CASKGGSGALEYF. CDR3 DNA sequence: TGTGCCAGCAAAGGGGGCTCTGGGGCACTAGAGTACTTC.

V and J are TRBV10-2 and TRBJ2-2, with D possibly TRBD1 on 5 matching bases. Germline assignment: CDR1 WSHSY and CDR2 SAAADI. CDR3 size: 14 residues. V shed 10 bases and J shed 6 bases, with 18 bases lying between them. The CDR3 spells CATRPSAGSGELFF. CDR3 nucleotides: TGCGCCACCCGGCCCTCGGCAGGGTCCGGGGAGCTGTTTTTT.

Remarks on this clone: This could be a read error, since a much larger clone is one nucleotide away. The V gene is TRBV6-5, the J gene TRBJ1-5; 7 bases line up with TRBD1. The length of the CDR3 is 13 residues. Trimming at V came to 6 bases and at J to 4 bases, leaving 3 bases not matched to a gene. Germline CDR1 is MNHEY and CDR2 is SVGAGI. The CDR3 region is CASSQQGNQPQHF. For the CDR3, the DNA is TGTGCCAGCAGCCAACAGGGGAATCAGCCCCAGCATTTT.

The CDR3 DNA follows: TGTGCCAGCGATTCCCTACCCGGGCTTGGGTATGGCTACACCTTC. Translating gives CASDSLPGLGYGYTF. This chain joins TRBV28 and TRBJ1-2; no clear D. This CDR3 contains 15 residues. V shed 8 bases and J shed 5 bases, with 21 bases lying between them. The germline V gene has CDR1 MDHEN and CDR2 SYDVKM.

The J gene is TRBJ1-5, the V gene TRBV18; no reliable D call. V gave up 1 base and J gave up 3 bases, with 13 bases separating them. Germline assignment: CDR1 KGHSH and CDR2 LQKENI. CDR3 length equals 16 residues. This CDR3 is CASSPQESRFNQPQHF. The DNA of the CDR3 is TGTGCCAGCTCACCACAGGAGAGCAGGTTCAATCAGCCCCAGCATTTT.

The V gene is TRBV11-1, the J gene TRBJ1-2; 8 bases map to TRBD1. The CDR3 consists of 15 residues. V trimming: 6 bases; J trimming: 0 bases; junction bases outside the gene matches: 6. Germline V gene lookup returns CDR1 SGHAT and CDR2 FQDESV (reference sequence). CDR3 sequence (DNA): TGTGCCAGCAGACCGACAGGGGAAGCTAACTATGGCTACACCTTC. This gives the protein CASRPTGEANYGYTF.

The chain has TRBV2 and TRBJ1-5, with D uncertain. The CDR3 is made up of 14 amino acids. Germline CDR1 is SNHLY and CDR2 is FYNNEI. Deletions cut 4 bases from V and 2 bases from J, with 9 bases between. CDR3 amino acids: CASSGGFGNQPQHF. CDR3 in DNA: TGTGCCAGCAGTGGAGGGTTTGGCAATCAGCCCCAGCATTTT.

The rearrangement links TRBV27 to TRBJ1-4; 8 bases map to TRBD1. This CDR3 is built from 15 residues. CDR1 is MNHEY, CDR2 SMNVEV, per germline (reference sequence). With V trimmed by 2 bases and J by 3 bases, 2 bases remained unmatched. For the CDR3, the DNA is TGTGCCAGCAGTTTACAGGGGGCGGCTAATGAAAAACTGTTTTTT. Translation gives CASSLQGAANEKLFF.

The rearrangement uses TRBV27 and TRBJ2-2; TRBD1 aligns across 8 bases. The V gene's germline CDR1 is MNHEY and CDR2 SMNVEV (reference sequence). Trimming took 9 bases from V and 8 from J; bases not matched to a gene: 8. The CDR3 spans 13 residues. CDR3 sequence: CASPDREVGELFF. CDR3 DNA: TGTGCCAGTCCGGACAGGGAAGTGGGGGAGCTGTTTTTT.

CDR3 region: CASSYSGFGYTF. For the CDR3, the DNA is TGTGCCAGCAGTTACTCAGGGTTTGGCTACACCTTC. The V gene is TRBV6-5, the J gene TRBJ1-2; D is unresolved. This CDR3 is 12 amino acids long. Trimming left V 0 bases short and J 7 bases short, with 6 bases between. Germline assignment: CDR1 MNHEY and CDR2 SVGAGI.

The rearrangement uses TRBV2 and TRBJ1-5; perhaps TRBD1 as D (5 bases). Trimming cost V 6 bases and J 0 bases, with 6 bases left between them. Per germline, CDR1 SNHLY and CDR2 FYNNEI. The CDR3 extends over 13 amino acids. DNA of the CDR3: TGTGCCAGCAGCAGGGTTAGCAATCAGCCCCAGCATTTT. Amino acids: CASSRVSNQPQHF.

The chain uses TRBV10-3 and TRBJ2-4; no definite D call. The germline V gene has CDR1 ENHRY and CDR2 SYGVKD. This CDR3 has 16 residues. V was trimmed by 0 bases and J by 3 bases, leaving 12 bases between them. The CDR3 DNA reads TGTGCCATCAGTGAGTCGAATTTGCGGTACAAAAACATTCAGTACTTC. It is translated as CAISESNLRYKNIQYF.

The rearrangement links TRBV13 to TRBJ2-7; D gene unclear. V was shortened by 7 bases and J by 5 bases, with 15 bases between the two germline ends. Germline CDR1 reads PRHDT; CDR2 reads FYEKMQ (reference sequence). The CDR3 is made up of 13 amino acids. DNA of the CDR3: TGTGCCAGCACCCCCCCCCAGATCGACGAGCAGTACTTC. Its translation is CASTPPQIDEQYF.

V usage is TRBV19 and J usage is TRBJ1-1, with 9 bases aligning to TRBD1. V shed 6 bases, J shed 4 bases, and the junction held 18 bases outside the gene matches. Per the germline V gene, CDR1 is LNHDA and CDR2 is SQIVND (reference sequence). The CDR3 length is 18 residues. The CDR3 sequence is CASSPLPGQGGVFTEAFF. For the CDR3, the DNA is TGTGCCAGTAGCCCGCTGCCGGGACAGGGTGGGGTTTTCACTGAAGCTTTCTTT.

The V gene is TRBV4-1, the J gene TRBJ1-2; perhaps TRBD1 as D (6 bases). Germline V lookup: CDR1 MGHRA, CDR2 YSYEKL. This CDR3 has 16 residues. V was cut by 0 bases and J by 8 bases, with 19 bases left in between. The CDR3 is CASSQDLYREVDGYTF. The CDR3 DNA follows: TGCGCCAGCAGCCAAGATTTGTACAGGGAGGTCGACGGCTACACCTTC.

This CDR3 is CASSQWEVGEIYGEQFF. In DNA form, the CDR3 reads TGCGCCAGCAGCCAATGGGAGGTTGGAGAGATATACGGTGAGCAGTTCTTC. This chain uses TRBV4-1 with TRBJ2-1, with D possibly matching TRBD2 (6 bases). The germline gives CDR1 MGHRA, CDR2 YSYEKL. The CDR3 has 17 residues. Trimming shortened V by 2 bases and J by 9 bases, and 23 bases separated the two germline ends.

V and J are TRBV7-9 and TRBJ2-2, with D maybe TRBD1 (6 bases). This CDR3 is built from 16 residues. The germline V gene encodes CDR1 SEHNR and CDR2 FQNEAQ (reference sequence). V was cut by 5 bases and J by 0 bases, with 13 bases left in between. In DNA, the CDR3 is TGTGCCAGCAGCCACAGGGCACGCGCGAACACCGGGGAGCTGTTTTTT. Translating gives CASSHRARANTGELFF.

The rearrangement links TRBV25-1 to TRBJ2-7; 9 bases line up with TRBD2. Per germline, CDR1 MGHDK and CDR2 SYGVNS. J lost 2 bases, V lost 1 base, and 3 bases had no gene match. The CDR3 consists of 15 residues. CDR3 DNA: TGTGCCAGCAGTGAATTAGGCGGGAGGGCCTACGAGCAGTACTTC. Amino acid sequence: CASSELGGRAYEQYF.

This chain links TRBV7-3 with TRBJ1-2; the D gene is possibly TRBD1 (6 bases). V was cut by 2 bases and J by 2 bases, with 12 bases left in between. This CDR3 spans 15 amino acids. The V gene's germline CDR1 is SGHTA and CDR2 FQGTGA. The CDR3 bases are TGTGCCAGCAGCTTATATGGGGGCCTCAACTATGGCTACACCTTC. Translating gives CASSLYGGLNYGYTF.

CDR3 DNA sequence: TGCGCCAGCAGCTTGTTTCGGGGGAAGAGTGGAGAGACCCAGTACTTC. It translates to CASSLFRGKSGETQYF. The chain joins TRBV5-1 to TRBJ2-5; the D gene is possibly TRBD2 (6 bases). From germline, CDR1 is SGHRS and CDR2 YFSETQ. The V end lost 1 base, the J end lost 4 bases, and 17 bases lay between the germline ends. The CDR3 is 16 amino acids.